A single T cell receptor (beta chain) is shown here with its context. This specimen belongs to a study of shared clonotypes between healthy human individuals. Into CD45RA+ naive and CD45RA-negative memory subsets, the CD4+ cells were split. The CDR3 runs to 15 residues. Trimming cost V 3 bases and J 4 bases; bases outside gene matches: 3. Germline lookup yields CDR1 MDHEN and CDR2 SYDVKM. Using immunoSEQ multiplex PCR, the repertoire was profiled, and TCRdb retains in-frame clones only, with some absent. The sample includes some 1.1 million clones, 60% to 80% of them seen just once. The clonotype originates from a man between 18 and 29 years old in good health. Some clones in this sample may be carry-over from other donors' samples. This sequence joins TRBV28 and TRBJ2-1; 10 bases line up with TRBD2. The material sequenced was memory CD4+ T cells from PBMCs. Sample subset: CD45RA-negative fraction. CDR3 nucleotide sequence: TGTGCCAGCAGTTTTGAACTAGCGGGGTACAATGAGCAGTTCTTC. This encodes CASSFELAGYNEQFF.